This T cell receptor (beta chain) stems from a study of STAT5B mutations in CD4+ large granular lymphocyte leukemia. Points from the study as a whole: Patient CD4-sorted repertoires looked more clonal than healthy CD4+ repertoires, even without putative leukemic clones. Data were not HLA-matched across samples.

V gave up 8 bases and J gave up 5 bases, with 18 bases separating them. The CDR3 is 14 amino acids. Germline V CDR1 and CDR2: MDHEN, SYDVKM. Sequencing was performed with immunoSEQ multiplex PCR; in TCRdb, only in-frame clones are kept and a portion is missing. The repertoire holds 34,000 or so clones, with 85% as singletons. This clone has only one observation. The antigen is undetermined. The material sequenced was CD4+ T cells from blood buffy coats. The chain couples TRBV28 to TRBJ2-5, with D possibly matching TRBD1 (6 bases). The clonotype was recovered from a human donor in good health. The CDR3 is CASSTGLQYETQYF. Here the CDR3 DNA reads TGTGCCAGCTCCACAGGGTTGCAGTATGAGACCCAGTACTTC. Combining the CDR3 with reference TRBV28 and TRBJ2-5 gives the whole variable domain DVKVTQSSRYLVKRTGEKVFLECVQDMDHENMFWYRQDPGLGLRLIYFSYDVKMKEKGDIPEGYSVSREKKERFSLILESASTNQTSMYLCASSTGLQYETQYFGPGTRLLVL.